This T cell receptor (beta chain) was sequenced in a study of blood T cell repertoires in COVID-19. V shed 5 bases, J shed 2 bases, and the junction held 8 bases outside the gene matches. The germline CDR1 and CDR2 sequences are MGHRA and YSYEKL. This CDR3 has 16 residues. As handled by the study authors: Using reference gene primer amplification, nucleated cell counts were estimated. Clones were read by immunoSEQ multiplex PCR, and TCRdb kept only the in-frame ones, dropping some. V, J and clone size were drawn from that table, and D and trimming were deduced from the DNA. The table records 100,000 to 120,000 clones, roughly 85% of them present only once.

Sequencing input: peripheral blood. This chain uses TRBV4-1 with TRBJ2-3; TRBD2 matches 9 bases. This TCR was recovered from a woman of 80 years or more with active or convalescent COVID-19. CDR3 residues: CASSGGLAGITDTQYF. CDR3 bases: TGCGCCAGCAGCGGTGGGCTAGCGGGGATCACAGATACGCAGTATTTT.